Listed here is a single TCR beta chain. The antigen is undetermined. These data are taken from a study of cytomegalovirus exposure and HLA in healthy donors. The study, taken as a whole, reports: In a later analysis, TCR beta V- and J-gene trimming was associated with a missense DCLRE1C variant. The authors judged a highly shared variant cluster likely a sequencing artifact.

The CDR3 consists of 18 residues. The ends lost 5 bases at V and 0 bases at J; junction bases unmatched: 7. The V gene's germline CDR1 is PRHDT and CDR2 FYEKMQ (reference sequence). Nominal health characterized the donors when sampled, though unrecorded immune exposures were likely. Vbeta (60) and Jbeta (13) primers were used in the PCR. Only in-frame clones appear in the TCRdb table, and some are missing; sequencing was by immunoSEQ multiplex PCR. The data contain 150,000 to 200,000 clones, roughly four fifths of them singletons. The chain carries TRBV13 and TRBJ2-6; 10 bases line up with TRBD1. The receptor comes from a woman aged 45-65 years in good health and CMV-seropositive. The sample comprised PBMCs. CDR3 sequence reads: CASSPTGQGSSGANVLTF. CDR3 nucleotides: TGTGCCAGCAGCCCTACGGGACAGGGGAGCTCTGGGGCCAACGTCCTGACTTTC. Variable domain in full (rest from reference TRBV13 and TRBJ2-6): AAGVIQSPRHLIKEKRETATLKCYPIPRHDTVYWYQQGPGQDPQFLISFYEKMQSDKGSIPDRFSAQQFSDYHSELNMSSLELGDSALYFCASSPTGQGSSGANVLTFGAGSRLTVL.